This TCR beta chain was recorded in a study of cytomegalovirus exposure and HLA in healthy donors. Study context: Some 85 million unique TCRs, all from HLA-typed donors, were included in an early release of the data. Study observations and caveats: Earlier results showed most TCR beta V segments being productive about 87% or about 30% of the time. As immune exposure information, only CMV serostatus was available.

In this sample, this clone turned up a few times. Its target is not known. Primers for the PCR totalled 60 Vbeta and 13 Jbeta. TCRdb keeps only in-frame clones here, not all; method: immunoSEQ multiplex PCR. In the table there are some 190,000 clones, 60% to 85% of which are singletons. The CDR3 totals 11 residues. Germline loops: CDR1 MNHNY, CDR2 SVGAGI (reference sequence). V was shortened by 6 bases and J by 8 bases, with 10 bases between the two germline ends. The chain recombines TRBV6-6 with TRBJ1-1, with D perhaps TRBD1 (6 bases). Material: PBMCs. The sequence derives from a woman younger than 35 in good health and CMV-seronegative. In DNA, the CDR3 is TGTGCCAGCAGCCAGGGGACAGAAGCTTTCTTT. It is translated as CASSQGTEAFF.